Listed below are T cell receptor beta chains from one sample, sequenced in a study of T cells in Graves' hyperthyroidism and ophthalmopathy. TCRdb re-analysed the multiplex PCR reads in MiXCR, keeping a single row per CDR3 protein. Of 250,000 to 300,000 distinct CDR3 sequences listed, roughly 13% are singletons. The specimen sequenced was blood. The source is a woman between 35 and 50 years old with Graves' hyperthyroidism. Both conserved end residues are part of each CDR3. The D gene is left open where the match is weak. For some rows the clone size is stated as once, few or many, or as a class when expanded; others skip it.

>many|TRBJ2-5|-|TRBV6-1
TGTGCCAGCTCAGAGGGGGTAGGGGAGACCCAGTACTTC
CASSEGVGETQYF
>many|TRBJ2-7|-|TRBV7-9
TGTGCCAGCAGCCGCGGCCCGGGGGCGTCTGATGGCGAGCAGTACTTC
CASSRGPGASDGEQYF
>-|TRBJ2-7|TRBD2|TRBV18
TGTGCCAGCTCACCACCGGGACTAGCGGGAGGAGGCGAGCAGTACTTC
CASSPPGLAGGGEQYF
>-|TRBJ2-3|TRBD2|TRBV6-4
TGTGCCAGCAGTGACGAGGGAGGGCCAGATACGCAGTATTTT
CASSDEGGPDTQYF
>many|TRBJ2-5|-|TRBV12-3/TRBV12-4
TGTGCCAGCAGTTTAGTGGGAAGGAGGGAGACCCAGTACTTC
CASSLVGRRETQYF
>many|TRBJ2-2|-|TRBV6-1
TGTGCCAGCAGCTATGGAGGGGAGCTGTTTTTT
CASSYGGELFF
>few|TRBJ1-4|TRBD1|TRBV20-1
TGCAGTGCTGGGGACAGGGTAGATGAAAAACTGTTTTTT
CSAGDRVDEKLFF
>many|TRBJ1-5|-|TRBV5-8
TGTGCCAGCAGAGGGTTCGGGAATCAGCCCCAGCATTTT
CASRGFGNQPQHF
>-|TRBJ2-3|TRBD2|TRBV5-1
TGCGCCAGCAGCCCGGGACTAGCGGGAGATGGGGGCACAGATACGCAGTATTTT
CASSPGLAGDGGTDTQYF
>-|TRBJ2-7|-|TRBV30
TGTGCCTGGAGTAGTTCGCGTTTCAACGAGCAGTACTTC
CAWSSSRFNEQYF
>-|TRBJ1-5|-|TRBV14
TGTGCCAGCAGCCATGGAGGAAATCAGCCCCAGCATTTT
CASSHGGNQPQHF
>many|TRBJ1-1|-|TRBV13
TGTGCCAGCAGCACAGAGAACACTGAAGCTTTCTTT
CASSTENTEAFF
>many|TRBJ1-5|-|TRBV27
TGTGCCAGCAGTTTTGACGGTAGAGATAGCAATCAGCCCCAGCATTTT
CASSFDGRDSNQPQHF
>few|TRBJ1-2|TRBD1|TRBV5-1
TGCGCCAGCGCAGAGGGGGCCCCCCTGACCTATGGCTACACCTTC
CASAEGAPLTYGYTF
>few|TRBJ2-3|-|TRBV19
TGTGCCAGTAGTGGTAGACACACTAGCACAGATACGCAGTATTTT
CASSGRHTSTDTQYF
>many|TRBJ2-5|TRBD2|TRBV28
TGTGCCAGCAGTAGACTAGCGGGAGGAGGGGAGACCCAGTACTTC
CASSRLAGGGETQYF
>many|TRBJ2-1|-|TRBV20-1
TGCAGTGCTAGGCCAACCAATGAGCAGTTCTTC
CSARPTNEQFF
>many|TRBJ1-5|-|TRBV6-9
TGTGCCAGCATAGATGGCAGGGGCAATCAGCCCCAGCATTTT
CASIDGRGNQPQHF
>many|TRBJ2-5|-|TRBV12-3/TRBV12-4
TGTGCCAGCAGTTTAGAGGTAGATTGGGGGGTTCAAGAGACCCAGTACTTC
CASSLEVDWGVQETQYF
>many|TRBJ2-1|-|TRBV6-1
TGTGCCAGCAGTGACGGGCGTGAGCAGTTCTTC
CASSDGREQFF
>many|TRBJ2-3|TRBD1|TRBV12-3/TRBV12-4
TGTGCCAGCAGTCTGGGACAGGGGATCACAGATACGCAGTATTTT
CASSLGQGITDTQYF
>-|TRBJ1-1|TRBD1|TRBV3-1
TGTGCCAGCGGCCAACGAGTCGGGACAGCCATGAACACTGAAGCTTTCTTT
CASGQRVGTAMNTEAFF
>many|TRBJ1-5|-|TRBV24-1
TGTGCCACCAGTGAAAGGCTAGGTCAGCCCCAGCATTTT
CATSERLGQPQHF
>few|TRBJ2-5|-|TRBV14
TGTGCCAGCAGCCAAGTGACGGGATACCAAGAGACCCAGTACTTC
CASSQVTGYQETQYF
>many|TRBJ1-2|TRBD1|TRBV7-2
TGTGCCAGCAGCCTACTGCCGGGACAGGGTCACATCGACTATGGCTACACCTTC
CASSLLPGQGHIDYGYTF
>many|TRBJ2-1|TRBD2|TRBV12-3/TRBV12-4
TGTGCCAGCAGGCCTAGCGGGAGGGGTTACAATGAGCAGTTCTTC
CASRPSGRGYNEQFF
>many|TRBJ1-6|-|TRBV12-3/TRBV12-4
TGTGCCAGCAGTTTAGCTGGGTCTGGACCCCTCCACTTT
CASSLAGSGPLHF